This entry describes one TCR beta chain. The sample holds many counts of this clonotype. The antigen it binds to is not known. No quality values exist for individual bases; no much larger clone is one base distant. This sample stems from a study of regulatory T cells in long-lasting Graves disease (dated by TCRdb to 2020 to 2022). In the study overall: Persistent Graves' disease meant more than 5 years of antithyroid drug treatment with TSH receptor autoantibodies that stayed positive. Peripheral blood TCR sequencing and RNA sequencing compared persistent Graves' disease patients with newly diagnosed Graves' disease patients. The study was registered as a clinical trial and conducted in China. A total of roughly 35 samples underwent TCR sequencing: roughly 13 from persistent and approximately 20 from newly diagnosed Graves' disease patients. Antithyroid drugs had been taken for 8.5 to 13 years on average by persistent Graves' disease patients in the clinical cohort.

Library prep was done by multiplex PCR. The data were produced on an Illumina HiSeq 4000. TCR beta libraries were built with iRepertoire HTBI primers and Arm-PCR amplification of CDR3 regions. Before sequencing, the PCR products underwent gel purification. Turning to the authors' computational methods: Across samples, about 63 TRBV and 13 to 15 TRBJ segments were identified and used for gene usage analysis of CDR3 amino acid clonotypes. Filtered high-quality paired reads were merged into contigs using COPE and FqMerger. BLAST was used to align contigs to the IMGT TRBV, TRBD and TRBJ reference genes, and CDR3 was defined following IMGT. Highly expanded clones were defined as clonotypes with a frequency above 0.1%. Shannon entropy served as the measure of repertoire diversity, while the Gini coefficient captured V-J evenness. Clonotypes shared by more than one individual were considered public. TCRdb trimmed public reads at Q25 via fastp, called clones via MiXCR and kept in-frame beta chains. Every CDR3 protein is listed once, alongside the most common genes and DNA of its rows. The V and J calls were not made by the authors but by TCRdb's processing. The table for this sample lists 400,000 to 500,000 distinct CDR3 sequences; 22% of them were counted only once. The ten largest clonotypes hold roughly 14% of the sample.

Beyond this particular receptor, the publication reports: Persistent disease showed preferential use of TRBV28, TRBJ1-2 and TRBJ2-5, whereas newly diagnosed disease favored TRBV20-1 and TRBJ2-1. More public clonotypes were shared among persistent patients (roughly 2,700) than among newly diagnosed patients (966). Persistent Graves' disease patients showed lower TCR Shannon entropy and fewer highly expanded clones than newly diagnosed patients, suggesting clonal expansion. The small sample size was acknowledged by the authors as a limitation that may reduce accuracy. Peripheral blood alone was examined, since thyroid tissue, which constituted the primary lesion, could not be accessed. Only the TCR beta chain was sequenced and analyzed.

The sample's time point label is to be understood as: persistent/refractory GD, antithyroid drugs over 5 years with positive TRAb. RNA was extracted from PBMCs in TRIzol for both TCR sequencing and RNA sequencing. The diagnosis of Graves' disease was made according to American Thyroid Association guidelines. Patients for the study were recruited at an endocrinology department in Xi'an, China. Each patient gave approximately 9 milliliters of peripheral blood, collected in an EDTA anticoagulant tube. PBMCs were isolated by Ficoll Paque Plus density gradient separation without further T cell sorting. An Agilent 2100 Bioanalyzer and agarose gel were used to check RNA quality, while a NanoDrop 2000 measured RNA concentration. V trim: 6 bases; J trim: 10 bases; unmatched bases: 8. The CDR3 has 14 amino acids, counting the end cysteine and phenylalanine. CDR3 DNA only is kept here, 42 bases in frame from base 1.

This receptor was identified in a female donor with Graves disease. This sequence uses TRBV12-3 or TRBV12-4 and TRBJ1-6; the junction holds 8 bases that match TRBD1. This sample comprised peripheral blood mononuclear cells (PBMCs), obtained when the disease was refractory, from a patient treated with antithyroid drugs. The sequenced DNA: TGTGCCAGCAGCCCGACAGGGGTGGACTCACCCCTCCACTTT. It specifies CASSPTGVDSPLHF.